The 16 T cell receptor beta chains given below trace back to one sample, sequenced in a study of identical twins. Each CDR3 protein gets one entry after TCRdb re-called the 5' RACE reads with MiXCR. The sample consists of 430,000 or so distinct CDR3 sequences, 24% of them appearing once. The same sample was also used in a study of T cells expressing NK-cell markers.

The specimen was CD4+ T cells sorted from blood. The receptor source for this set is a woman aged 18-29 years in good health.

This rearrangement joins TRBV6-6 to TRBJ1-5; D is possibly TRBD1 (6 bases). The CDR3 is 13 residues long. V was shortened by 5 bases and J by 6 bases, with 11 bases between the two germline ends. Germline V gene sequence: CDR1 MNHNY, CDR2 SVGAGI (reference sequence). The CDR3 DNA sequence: TGTGCCAGCAGTATCTGGGGGGCTCAGCCCCAGCATTTT. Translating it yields CASSIWGAQPQHF.

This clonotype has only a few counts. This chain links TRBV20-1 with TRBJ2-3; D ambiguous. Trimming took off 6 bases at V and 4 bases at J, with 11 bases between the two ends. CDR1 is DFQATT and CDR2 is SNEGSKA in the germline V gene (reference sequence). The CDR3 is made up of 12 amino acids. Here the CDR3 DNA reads TGCAGTGCGAGACCCCTATCAGATACGCAGTATTTT. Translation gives CSARPLSDTQYF.

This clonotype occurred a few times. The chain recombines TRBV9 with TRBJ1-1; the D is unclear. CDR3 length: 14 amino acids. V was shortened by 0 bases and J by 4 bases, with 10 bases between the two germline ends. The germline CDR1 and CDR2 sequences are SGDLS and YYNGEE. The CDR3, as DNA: TGTGCCAGCAGCGTAGGCGGCGGAGGCACTGAAGCTTTCTTT. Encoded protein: CASSVGGGGTEAFF.

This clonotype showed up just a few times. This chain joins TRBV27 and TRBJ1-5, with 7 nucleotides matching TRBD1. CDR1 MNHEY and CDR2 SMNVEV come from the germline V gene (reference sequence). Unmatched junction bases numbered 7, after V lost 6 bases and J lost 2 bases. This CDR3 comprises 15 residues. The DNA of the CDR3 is TGTGCCAGCAGCAGCCTTGGACAGGGCAATCAGCCCCAGCATTTT. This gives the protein CASSSLGQGNQPQHF.

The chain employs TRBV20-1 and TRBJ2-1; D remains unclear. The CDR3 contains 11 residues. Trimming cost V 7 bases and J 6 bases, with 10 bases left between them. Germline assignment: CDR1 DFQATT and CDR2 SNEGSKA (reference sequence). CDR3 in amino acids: CSVVHSNEQFF. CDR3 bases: TGCAGTGTTGTTCACTCCAATGAGCAGTTCTTC.

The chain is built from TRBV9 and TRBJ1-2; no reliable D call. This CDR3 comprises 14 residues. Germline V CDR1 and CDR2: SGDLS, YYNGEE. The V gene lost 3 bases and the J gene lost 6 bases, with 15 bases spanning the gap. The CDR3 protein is CASSAAGEWDGYTF. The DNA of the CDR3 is TGTGCCAGCAGCGCGGCCGGGGAATGGGATGGCTACACCTTC.

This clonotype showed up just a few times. CDR3 nucleotide sequence: TGCAGTGCTAGCCCTACGGGGACCCAGTACTTC. Residues: CSASPTGTQYF. This sequence joins TRBV20-1 and TRBJ2-5; D gene uncertain. CDR1 and CDR2 (germline): DFQATT, SNEGSKA (reference sequence). V shed 3 bases and J shed 7 bases, with 9 bases lying between them. CDR3 size: 11 residues.

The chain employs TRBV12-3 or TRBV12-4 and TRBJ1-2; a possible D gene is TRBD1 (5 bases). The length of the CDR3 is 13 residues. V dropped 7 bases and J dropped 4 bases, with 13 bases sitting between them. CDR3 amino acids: CASTLGGAYGYTF. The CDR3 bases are TGTGCCAGCACCCTGGGAGGGGCCTATGGCTACACCTTC.

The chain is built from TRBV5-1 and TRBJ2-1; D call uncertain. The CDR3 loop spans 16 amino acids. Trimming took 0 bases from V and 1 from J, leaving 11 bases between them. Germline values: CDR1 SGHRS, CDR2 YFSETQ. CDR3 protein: CASSLDPGGSYNEQFF. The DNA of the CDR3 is TGCGCCAGCAGCTTGGATCCGGGTGGGTCCTACAATGAGCAGTTCTTC. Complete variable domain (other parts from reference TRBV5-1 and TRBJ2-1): KAGVTQTPRYLIKTRGQQVTLSCSPISGHRSVSWYQQTPGQGLQFLFEYFSETQRNKGNFPGRFSGRQFSNSRSEMNVSTLELGDSALYLCASSLDPGGSYNEQFFGPGTRLTVL.

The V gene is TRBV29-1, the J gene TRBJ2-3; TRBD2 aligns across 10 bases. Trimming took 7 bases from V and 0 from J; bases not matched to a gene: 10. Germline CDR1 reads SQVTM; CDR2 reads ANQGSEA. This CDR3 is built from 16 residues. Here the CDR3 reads CSEKRLAGGSTDTQYF. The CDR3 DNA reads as TGCAGCGAAAAACGACTAGCGGGCGGTAGCACAGATACGCAGTATTTT.

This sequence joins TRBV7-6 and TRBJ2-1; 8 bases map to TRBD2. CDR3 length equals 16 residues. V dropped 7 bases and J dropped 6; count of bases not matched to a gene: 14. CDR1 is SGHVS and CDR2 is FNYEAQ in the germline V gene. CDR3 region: CASTLEAGGGLNEQFF. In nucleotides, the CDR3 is TGTGCCAGCACCCTAGAGGCGGGCGGGGGGCTCAATGAGCAGTTCTTC.

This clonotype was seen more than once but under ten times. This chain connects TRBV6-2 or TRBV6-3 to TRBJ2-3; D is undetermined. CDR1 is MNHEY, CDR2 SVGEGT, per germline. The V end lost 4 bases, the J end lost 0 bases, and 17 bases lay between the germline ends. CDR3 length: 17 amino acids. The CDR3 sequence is CASSSITVGASTDTQYF. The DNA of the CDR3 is TGTGCCAGCAGTTCGATAACCGTCGGAGCGAGCACAGATACGCAGTATTTT.

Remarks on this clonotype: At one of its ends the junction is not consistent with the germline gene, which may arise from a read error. The chain's CDR3 is CACSLQSGVTDTQYF. CDR3 nucleotide sequence: TGCGCCTGCAGCTTGCAATCAGGGGTCACAGATACGCAGTATTTT. The chain uses TRBV5-1 and TRBJ2-3; perhaps TRBD1 as D (6 bases). The CDR3 is 15 residues long. CDR1 and CDR2 from the germline V gene are SGHRS and YFSETQ.

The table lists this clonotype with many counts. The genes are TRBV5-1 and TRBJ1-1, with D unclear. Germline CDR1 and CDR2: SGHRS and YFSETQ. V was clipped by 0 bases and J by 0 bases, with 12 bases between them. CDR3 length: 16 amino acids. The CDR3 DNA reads TGCGCCAGCAGCTTGGTCGGACTGAATATGAACACTGAAGCTTTCTTT. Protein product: CASSLVGLNMNTEAFF.

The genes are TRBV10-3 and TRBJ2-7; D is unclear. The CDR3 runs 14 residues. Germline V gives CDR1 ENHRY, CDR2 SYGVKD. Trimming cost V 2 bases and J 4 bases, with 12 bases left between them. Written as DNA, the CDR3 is TGTGCCATCAGTGAGATTGGCGGATGGTACGAGCAGTACTTC. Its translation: CAISEIGGWYEQYF.

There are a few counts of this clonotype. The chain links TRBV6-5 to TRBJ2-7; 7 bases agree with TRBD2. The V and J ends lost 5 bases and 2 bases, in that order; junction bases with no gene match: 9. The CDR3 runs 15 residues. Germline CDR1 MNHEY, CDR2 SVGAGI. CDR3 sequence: CASSHPAGSTYEQYF. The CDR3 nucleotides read TGTGCCAGCAGTCACCCAGCGGGATCAACCTACGAGCAGTACTTC.